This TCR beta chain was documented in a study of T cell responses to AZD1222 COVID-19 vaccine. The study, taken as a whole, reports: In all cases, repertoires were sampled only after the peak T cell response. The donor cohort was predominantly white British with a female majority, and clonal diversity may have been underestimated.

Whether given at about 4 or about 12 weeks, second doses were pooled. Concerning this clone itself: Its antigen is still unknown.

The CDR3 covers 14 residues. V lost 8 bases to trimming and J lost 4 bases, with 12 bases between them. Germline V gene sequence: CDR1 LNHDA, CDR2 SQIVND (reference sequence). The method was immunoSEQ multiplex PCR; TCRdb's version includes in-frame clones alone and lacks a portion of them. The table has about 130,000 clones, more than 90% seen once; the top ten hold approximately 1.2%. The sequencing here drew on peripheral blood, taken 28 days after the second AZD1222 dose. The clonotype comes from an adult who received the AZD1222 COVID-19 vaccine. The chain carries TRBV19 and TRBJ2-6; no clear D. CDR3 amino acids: CASRRDGGANVLTF. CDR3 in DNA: TGTGCCAGTCGGAGAGATGGAGGGGCCAACGTCCTGACTTTC. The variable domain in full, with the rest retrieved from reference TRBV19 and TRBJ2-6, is DGGITQSPKYLFRKEGQNVTLSCEQNLNHDAMYWYRQDPGQGLRLIYYSQIVNDFQKGDIAEGYSVSREKKESFPLTVTSAQKNPTAFYLCASRRDGGANVLTFGAGSRLTVL.